Listed below are T cell receptor beta chains from one sample, sequenced in a study of beta chain features in type 1 diabetes. Method: immunoSEQ multiplex PCR; TCRdb's copy keeps in-frame clones and lacks some. The sample records approximately 380,000 clones, more than 13% being singletons. The sequenced sample was naive CD4+ T cells from blood. These receptors all come from a woman under 30 in good health. The CDR3 runs from the conserved cysteine through the conserved F or W. The D gene is left open where the match is weak. Size is omitted from some rows. Given values are once, few, many or a class for expanded clones.

J,D,length,size,V,CDR3,DNA
TRBJ2-7,-,11,-,TRBV20-1,CSAPQSYEQYF,TGCAGTGCTCCACAGAGCTACGAGCAGTACTTC
TRBJ2-3,TRBD2,16,-,TRBV30,CAWSVFGTSFADTQYF,TGTGCCTGGAGTGTTTTTGGGACTAGCTTTGCAGATACGCAGTATTTT
TRBJ1-1,-,12,few,TRBV2,CASKRVGTEAFF,TGTGCCAGCAAAAGAGTCGGGACTGAAGCTTTCTTT
TRBJ2-1,TRBD2,16,-,TRBV9,CASSGTGGPPSNEQFF,TGTGCCAGCAGCGGGACGGGAGGGCCTCCCTCCAATGAGCAGTTCTTC
TRBJ2-7,-,14,-,TRBV5-4,CASSLGGVPYEQYF,TGTGCCAGCAGCTTGGGGGGGGTTCCCTACGAGCAGTACTTC
TRBJ1-1,-,11,-,TRBV2,CASSEGNPAFF,TGTGCCAGCAGTGAAGGTAATCCCGCTTTCTTT
TRBJ1-1,-,17,few,TRBV4-1,CASSQDLRSGLNTEAFF,TGCGCCAGCAGCCAAGATTTGAGGTCCGGATTGAACACTGAAGCTTTCTTT
TRBJ1-5,TRBD1,13,few,TRBV28,CASSPDRAQPQHF,TGTGCCAGCAGCCCTGACAGGGCTCAGCCCCAGCATTTT
TRBJ2-7,TRBD1,15,-,TRBV27,CASSPGTGGAAEQYF,TGTGCCAGCAGTCCCGGGACAGGGGGCGCGGCCGAGCAGTACTTC
TRBJ2-2,-,15,-,TRBV12-5,CASGSQGTNTGELFF,TGTGCTAGTGGTTCCCAGGGGACGAACACCGGGGAGCTGTTTTTT
TRBJ2-3,TRBD2,14,few,TRBV5-4,CASSLAGGTDTQYF,TGTGCCAGCAGCTTGGCCGGGGGGACAGATACGCAGTATTTT
TRBJ2-5,TRBD1,14,-,TRBV18,CASSPIDDRGTQYF,TGTGCCAGCTCACCAATTGATGACAGGGGCACCCAGTACTTC
TRBJ2-5,TRBD2,12,-,TRBV2,CASRRGGPTQYF,TGTGCCAGCAGAAGGGGAGGGCCGACCCAGTACTTC
TRBJ2-6,TRBD1,16,few,TRBV28,CASSEPLGQGSNVLTF,TGTGCCAGCAGTGAGCCCCTTGGACAGGGGTCCAACGTCCTGACTTTC
TRBJ2-7,TRBD2,14,few,TRBV11-1,CASSFVGRAGEQYF,TGTGCCAGCAGCTTTGTCGGGAGGGCCGGCGAGCAGTACTTC
TRBJ2-1,TRBD1,16,-,TRBV14,CASRLGGQGAWNEQFF,TGTGCCAGCAGACTAGGCGGACAGGGGGCTTGGAATGAGCAGTTCTTC
TRBJ2-7,-,10,few,TRBV29-1,CSVGDYEQYF,TGCAGCGTTGGAGATTACGAGCAGTACTTC
TRBJ2-7,-,11,-,TRBV5-1,CASSQFYEQYF,TGCGCCAGCAGCCAATTCTACGAGCAGTACTTC
TRBJ2-7,-,14,-,TRBV21-1,CASSSGTVSYEQYF,TGTGCCAGCAGTTCCGGGACAGTCTCCTACGAGCAGTACTTC
TRBJ2-7,-,16,few,TRBV15,CATSRAHAGSVYEQYF,TGTGCCACCAGCAGAGCCCACGCCGGGAGTGTCTACGAGCAGTACTTC
TRBJ2-1,-,13,few,TRBV18,CASSPWLDNEQFF,TGTGCCAGCTCACCGTGGCTAGACAATGAGCAGTTCTTC
TRBJ2-1,-,15,few,TRBV30,CAWSVGSGGYNEQFF,TGTGCCTGGAGTGTGGGTAGCGGAGGCTACAATGAGCAGTTCTTC
TRBJ2-1,TRBD2,18,-,TRBV11-2,CASSSRLAGHSSYNEQFF,TGTGCCAGCAGCTCCCGACTAGCGGGCCACAGCTCCTACAATGAGCAGTTCTTC
TRBJ2-3,-,12,-,TRBV7-3,CASSSSSDTQYF,TGTGCCAGCAGCTCCTCTTCAGATACGCAGTATTTT
TRBJ2-7,-,15,-,TRBV27,CASSFLRSGGGEQYF,TGTGCCAGCAGTTTCCTCCGAAGCGGTGGTGGGGAGCAGTACTTC
TRBJ1-1,-,11,-,TRBV20-1,CSAPREVEAFF,TGCAGTGCCCCTCGGGAGGTTGAAGCTTTCTTT
TRBJ2-1,TRBD2,15,-,TRBV25-1,CASSTRGGRYNEQFF,TGTGCCAGCAGTACGCGTGGCGGGAGATACAATGAGCAGTTCTTC
TRBJ2-7,TRBD1,18,-,TRBV28,CASSLHFLGQPSTYEQYF,TGTGCCAGCAGTTTACACTTTCTGGGACAGCCTTCAACCTACGAGCAGTACTTC
TRBJ2-5,-,15,few,TRBV30,CAWDERGGAEETQYF,TGTGCCTGGGACGAGAGGGGGGGGGCAGAAGAGACCCAGTACTTC
TRBJ2-2,TRBD2,16,few,TRBV25-1,CASSVHSGRNTGELFF,TGTGCCAGCAGTGTCCATAGCGGGAGGAACACCGGGGAGCTGTTTTTT
TRBJ1-5,-,14,few,TRBV6-5,CASSSRGFHQPQHF,TGTGCCAGCAGTTCCCGGGGTTTTCATCAGCCCCAGCATTTT
TRBJ2-5,TRBD2,15,-,TRBV18,CASSLGLADGETQYF,TGTGCCAGCTCACTCGGACTAGCGGACGGGGAGACCCAGTACTTC
TRBJ2-2,TRBD1,15,few,TRBV30,CAWREGQGGTGELFF,TGTGCCTGGAGAGAGGGACAGGGAGGCACCGGGGAGCTGTTTTTT
TRBJ1-1,TRBD1,14,-,TRBV7-2,CASRRGTGNTEAFF,TGTGCCAGCAGACGAGGGACAGGGAACACTGAAGCTTTCTTT
TRBJ1-1,TRBD1,14,-,TRBV7-9,CASSLGEGTGEAFF,TGTGCCAGCAGCTTAGGGGAGGGGACAGGTGAAGCTTTCTTT
TRBJ2-2,TRBD2,16,few,TRBV5-4,CASSLSSGRVTGELFF,TGTGCCAGCAGCTTGTCTAGCGGGAGGGTCACCGGGGAGCTGTTTTTT
TRBJ1-2,TRBD1,13,-,TRBV15,CATNRQGDYGYTF,TGTGCCACCAACAGACAGGGTGACTATGGCTACACCTTC
TRBJ2-5,-,12,few,TRBV7-9,CASSSSVETQYF,TGTGCCAGCAGCTCCTCAGTGGAGACCCAGTACTTC
TRBJ2-7,-,14,few,TRBV4-3,CASSQDNRAYEQYF,TGCGCCAGCAGCCAAGATAACAGGGCGTACGAGCAGTACTTC
TRBJ2-5,-,12,-,TRBV28,CASSQGRETQYF,TGTGCCAGCAGCCAGGGCCGGGAGACCCAGTACTTC
TRBJ2-2,TRBD1,18,-,TRBV30,CAWDTGTGRAKLGGELFF,TGTGCCTGGGATACCGGGACAGGGAGGGCTAAATTGGGCGGGGAGCTGTTTTTT
TRBJ2-3,TRBD2,16,few,TRBV18,CASSPQSGGSTDTQYF,TGTGCCAGCTCACCACAGAGCGGGGGAAGCACAGATACGCAGTATTTT
TRBJ2-1,TRBD1,17,few,TRBV4-1,CASSQDFRTGGFNEQFF,TGCGCCAGCAGCCAAGATTTTCGGACAGGGGGCTTCAATGAGCAGTTCTTC
TRBJ2-7,TRBD1,13,-,TRBV6-1,CASRGQGSNEQYF,TGTGCCAGCAGGGGACAGGGGTCCAACGAGCAGTACTTC
TRBJ1-4,TRBD1,15,-,TRBV28,CASSQQQGINEKLFF,TGTGCCAGCAGCCAACAACAGGGGATTAATGAAAAACTGTTTTTT
TRBJ2-1,-,12,-,TRBV6-6,CASSPQGNEQFF,TGTGCCAGCAGTCCCCAGGGTAATGAGCAGTTCTTC
TRBJ2-1,TRBD1,15,few,TRBV9,CASSTRTGYYNEQFF,TGTGCCAGCAGCACAAGGACAGGGTACTACAATGAGCAGTTCTTC
TRBJ2-5,-,14,-,TRBV23-1,CASSQEPGEETQYF,TGCGCCAGCAGTCAAGAGCCAGGGGAAGAGACCCAGTACTTC
TRBJ2-1,TRBD2,18,few,TRBV30,CAWSEGLAAYSSYNEQFF,TGTGCCTGGAGCGAAGGACTAGCGGCATATAGCTCCTACAATGAGCAGTTCTTC
TRBJ2-5,-,12,-,TRBV7-9,CASSLVRETQYF,TGTGCCAGCAGCTTAGTGCGGGAGACCCAGTACTTC
TRBJ1-1,TRBD1,15,-,TRBV19,CASSTGQGRRTEAFF,TGTGCCAGTAGTACGGGACAGGGGCGGAGGACTGAAGCTTTCTTT
TRBJ2-7,-,14,-,TRBV15,CATSREQGFYEQYF,TGTGCCACCAGCAGAGAACAGGGATTCTACGAGCAGTACTTC
TRBJ2-5,TRBD2,14,-,TRBV28,CATREGGGVETQYF,TGTGCCACCCGGGAGGGAGGAGGGGTCGAGACCCAGTACTTC
TRBJ1-2,-,13,-,TRBV7-9,CASSFEVFDGYTF,TGTGCCAGCAGCTTTGAGGTGTTTGATGGCTACACCTTC